Presented here are 30 T cell receptor beta chains from one specimen sequenced in a study of early T cells in non-severe SARS-CoV-2 infection. Each CDR3 protein is one row after TCRdb ran MiXCR on the 5' RACE reads. Of 85,000 to 120,000 distinct CDR3 sequences in the sample, around 14% were seen once. Sequencing was done on a sample of whole blood. All receptors come from an adult who was a healthcare worker with PCR-confirmed SARS-CoV-2 infection or an uninfected control (not recorded which).

This clonotype was detected a few times. The rearrangement joins TRBV18 to TRBJ2-5; unclear D gene. V shed 3 bases and J shed 5 bases, with 16 bases lying between them. CDR1 and CDR2 from the germline V gene are KGHSH and LQKENI. There are 15 residues in the CDR3. CDR3 sequence: CASSPPTSPPETQYF. CDR3 DNA sequence: TGTGCCAGCTCACCCCCGACCAGTCCCCCCGAGACCCAGTACTTC.

This clonotype was recorded many times. The chain couples TRBV21-1 to TRBJ2-3. TRBV21-1 has pseudogene status. The CDR3 extends over 15 amino acids. For the CDR3, the DNA is TGTGCCAGCAGCATACGGGTTAACGGGGCAGATACGCAGTATTTT. It codes for CASSIRVNGADTQYF.

This clonotype was recorded many times. The rearrangement uses TRBV5-8 and TRBJ1-2; D may be TRBD1 (5 bases). V shed 3 bases and J shed 0 bases, with 12 bases lying between them. The CDR3 totals 15 residues. Germline CDR1 SGHTS, CDR2 YDEGEE. CDR3: CASSSGDLANYGYTF. CDR3 bases: TGTGCCAGCAGCTCGGGGGACCTAGCTAACTATGGCTACACCTTC.

This clonotype was seen many times. V is TRBV7-9 and J is TRBJ2-7; D possibly corresponds to TRBD2 (6 bases). Deletions cut 4 bases from V and 2 bases from J, with 12 bases between. This CDR3 is 14 amino acids long. The germline V gene has CDR1 SEHNR and CDR2 FQNEAQ (reference sequence). CDR3 residues: CASSSAGFAYEQYF. The CDR3 nucleotides read TGTGCCAGCAGCTCGGCGGGGTTCGCCTACGAGCAGTACTTC. The entire variable domain, with the rest obtained from reference TRBV7-9 and TRBJ2-7, is as follows: DTGVSQNPRHKITKRGQNVTFRCDPISEHNRLYWYRQTLGQGPEFLTYFQNEAQLEKSRLLSDRFSAERPKGSFSTLEIQRTEQGDSAMYLCASSSAGFAYEQYFGPGTRLTVT.

V and J are TRBV3-1 and TRBJ2-7, with D uncertain. Trimming shortened V by 2 bases and J by 0 bases, and 2 bases separated the two germline ends. Germline V gene lookup returns CDR1 LGHDT and CDR2 YNNKEL (reference sequence). The CDR3 is made up of 12 amino acids. The CDR3 sequence is CASSQYSYEQYF. DNA for the CDR3: TGTGCCAGCAGCCAATACTCCTACGAGCAGTACTTC.

This clonotype was counted ten times or more. This rearrangement joins TRBV10-3 to TRBJ2-3; D uncertain. The germline gives CDR1 ENHRY, CDR2 SYGVKD. Trimming shortened V by 2 bases and J by 2 bases, and 8 bases separated the two germline ends. This CDR3 region has 14 residues. The CDR3 region has the DNA TGTGCCATCAGTGAGGCAACTCCCACAGATACGCAGTATTTT. Amino acid sequence: CAISEATPTDTQYF.

This clonotype was counted between two and nine times. The rearrangement uses TRBV20-1 and TRBJ2-7; 9 bases align to TRBD2. The CDR3 has 14 residues. From germline, CDR1 is DFQATT and CDR2 SNEGSKA (reference sequence). The J segment lost 2 bases and the V segment lost 5 bases, leaving 7 bases of the junction unmatched. In DNA, the CDR3 is TGCAGTGCTGCCCACGGACTAGCGACCTACGAGCAGTACTTC. Encoded protein: CSAAHGLATYEQYF.

This clonotype was counted many times. The genes are TRBV28 and TRBJ2-3; D perhaps matches TRBD2 (5 bases). V lost 5 bases, J lost 4 bases, and 19 bases lay in between. The germline V gene encodes CDR1 MDHEN and CDR2 SYDVKM. The CDR3 runs 16 residues. The CDR3 sequence is CASSLHRSGIADTQYF. The CDR3 coding sequence is TGTGCCAGCAGTCTCCACAGATCGGGGATCGCAGATACGCAGTATTTT.

This chain links TRBV29-1 with TRBJ2-4; 12 positions agree with TRBD2. V trimming: 4 bases; J trimming: 0 bases; junction bases outside the gene matches: 10. This CDR3 contains 18 residues. In germline, CDR1 is SQVTM, CDR2 ANQGSEA. The CDR3 DNA follows: TGCAGCGTTGGGTTCCTAGCGGGAGGGCCTACAGCCAAAAACATTCAGTACTTC. Protein sequence: CSVGFLAGGPTAKNIQYF.

The sample holds many counts of this clonotype. The V gene is TRBV2, the J gene TRBJ2-1; D not certain. The germline gives CDR1 SNHLY, CDR2 FYNNEI. The CDR3 length is 12 residues. Trimming shortened V by 8 bases and J by 8 bases, and 13 bases separated the two germline ends. The CDR3 spells CASAKYGDEQFF. The DNA of the CDR3 is TGTGCCAGCGCGAAATACGGCGATGAGCAGTTCTTC.

This clonotype was observed many times. J is TRBJ2-5 and V is TRBV7-2; D is uncertain. Trimming took off 1 base at V and 4 bases at J, with 4 bases between the two ends. The CDR3 contains 12 residues. Germline CDR1 and CDR2: SGHTA and FQGNSA. The CDR3 region has the DNA TGTGCCAGCAGCTTAGAGAGAGAGACCCAGTACTTC. It translates to CASSLERETQYF.

The rearrangement uses TRBV29-1 and TRBJ1-5, with a weak D call TRBD1 (5 bases). The CDR3 consists of 13 residues. CDR1 SQVTM and CDR2 ANQGSEA come from the germline V gene. Trimming removed 6 bases at V and 4 bases at J, with 13 bases between. The CDR3 sequence is CSVSGGGNQPQHF. DNA for the CDR3: TGCAGCGTCTCCGGGGGAGGAAATCAGCCCCAGCATTTT.

This clonotype was counted only a few times. The chain couples TRBV29-1 to TRBJ2-7, with unresolved D. The CDR3 runs to 12 residues. From germline, CDR1 is SQVTM and CDR2 ANQGSEA. V was shortened by 7 bases and J by 6 bases, with 16 bases between the two germline ends. The CDR3 reads CSATTVYSEQYF. CDR3 nucleotides: TGCAGCGCTACTACAGTGTATAGCGAGCAGTACTTC.

This clonotype was recorded a few times. The chain has TRBV28 and TRBJ1-1; D unclear. With 2 bases removed from V and 1 base from J, the gap between germline ends came to 14 bases. The CDR3 spans 16 residues. Per the germline V gene, CDR1 is MDHEN and CDR2 is SYDVKM. This chain's CDR3 is CASSLKIRAGNTEAFF. The CDR3 nucleotides are TGTGCCAGCAGTTTAAAAATTCGGGCGGGGAACACTGAAGCTTTCTTT.

This clonotype was seen repeatedly, ten times or more. One end of the junction does not line up with germline, which may come from a read error. The CDR3 loop is CSAGDREDSYEQYF. The CDR3 DNA reads as TGCAGTGCTGGAGACAGGGAAGACTCCTACGAGCAGTACTTC. The chain is built from TRBV20-1 and TRBJ2-7; 7 bases agree with TRBD1. Germline values: CDR1 DFQATT, CDR2 SNEGSKA (reference sequence). The CDR3 consists of 14 residues.

The table lists this clonotype with a few counts. The chain carries TRBV3-1 and TRBJ2-1; D not certain. The V end lost 1 base, the J end lost 9 bases, and 4 bases lay between the germline ends. Looked up from germline, CDR1 is LGHDT and CDR2 is YNNKEL (reference sequence). The CDR3 has 11 residues. The CDR3 sequence: CASSQGFEQFF. The CDR3, as DNA: TGTGCCAGCAGCCAAGGATTTGAGCAGTTCTTC.

A few counts support this clonotype. This chain links TRBV21-1 with TRBJ2-1. TRBV21-1 is given as a pseudogene. The CDR3 loop spans 16 amino acids. The CDR3 DNA reads as TGTGCCAGCAGCAAAGGATCGACCGCGACACACAATGAGCAGTTCTTC. This gives the protein CASSKGSTATHNEQFF.

This clonotype was seen ten or more times. This chain links TRBV11-2 with TRBJ2-2; 7 bases align to TRBD2. The germline CDR1 and CDR2 sequences are SGHAT and FQNNGV. The CDR3 spans 15 residues. Unmatched junction bases numbered 4, after V lost 3 bases and J lost 3 bases. The CDR3 sequence is CASSFGLDDTGELFF. The DNA for the CDR3 is TGTGCCAGCAGCTTCGGACTAGATGACACCGGGGAGCTGTTTTTT.

This clonotype was counted a few times. The chain employs TRBV28 and TRBJ2-1, with 9 nucleotides matching TRBD2. The J segment lost 6 bases and the V segment lost 9 bases, leaving 12 bases of the junction unmatched. The germline V gene has CDR1 MDHEN and CDR2 SYDVKM. This CDR3 is 15 amino acids long. CDR3 in DNA: TGTGCCAGTACCCTCGGGACTAGCAACTTCAATGAGCAGTTCTTC. It yields the protein CASTLGTSNFNEQFF. Supplemented by reference TRBV28 and TRBJ2-1, the full variable domain reads DVKVTQSSRYLVKRTGEKVFLECVQDMDHENMFWYRQDPGLGLRLIYFSYDVKMKEKGDIPEGYSVSREKKERFSLILESASTNQTSMYLCASTLGTSNFNEQFFGPGTRLTVL.

The V gene is TRBV10-1, the J gene TRBJ2-3; D gene uncertain. Germline V gives CDR1 WNHNN, CDR2 SYGVQD (reference sequence). This CDR3 is 13 amino acids long. Trimming took off 3 bases at V and 6 bases at J, with 10 bases between the two ends. The DNA of the CDR3 is TGCGCCAGCAGTGATCGGAGTTCGGATACGCAGTATTTT. As protein: CASSDRSSDTQYF.

The chain couples TRBV20-1 to TRBJ1-6; D remains ambiguous. V lost 5 bases, J lost 7 bases, and 12 bases lay in between. Germline V CDR1 and CDR2: DFQATT, SNEGSKA (reference sequence). The CDR3 consists of 13 residues. The CDR3 DNA follows: TGCAGTGCTCCGGGGAAACAAAATTCACCCCTCCACTTT. Residues: CSAPGKQNSPLHF.

The rearrangement links TRBV4-1 to TRBJ2-4, with D maybe TRBD1 (6 bases). The CDR3 length is 17 residues. The germline V and J ends were trimmed by 2 bases and 0 bases, with 14 bases remaining between them. Per the germline V gene, CDR1 is MGHRA and CDR2 is YSYEKL. The CDR3 DNA reads TGCGCCAGCAGCCAACCTTCGACAGGTCTAGCCAAAAACATTCAGTACTTC. Translated, it gives CASSQPSTGLAKNIQYF.

This clonotype was found many times. The chain combines TRBV27 with TRBJ2-7, with TRBD2 matching over 11 bases. The V and J ends lost 2 bases and 3 bases, in that order; junction bases with no gene match: 3. The CDR3 is made up of 15 amino acids. The germline gives CDR1 MNHEY, CDR2 SMNVEV (reference sequence). The CDR3 is CASSLTSGRFYEQYF. The CDR3 region has the DNA TGTGCCAGCAGTTTAACTAGCGGGAGATTCTACGAGCAGTACTTC.

Only a few counts were recorded for this clonotype. The chain carries TRBV20-1 and TRBJ2-1, with a weak D call TRBD2 (6 bases). Trimming pared 3 bases from V and 10 bases from J, leaving 10 bases between. Germline lookup yields CDR1 DFQATT and CDR2 SNEGSKA (reference sequence). The CDR3 totals 11 residues. In nucleotides, the CDR3 is TGCAGTGCTAGCGGGAGAGGGGAGCAGTTCTTC. Amino acid sequence: CSASGRGEQFF.

The chain links TRBV6-5 to TRBJ1-5; D perhaps matches TRBD1 (6 bases). Trimming took off 6 bases at V and 0 bases at J, with 15 bases between the two ends. Germline CDR1 reads MNHEY; CDR2 reads SVGAGI. This CDR3 is 16 amino acids long. For the CDR3, the DNA is TGTGCCAGCAGAAAAACAGGGTCGGGTAGCAATCAGCCCCAGCATTTT. It translates to CASRKTGSGSNQPQHF.

This clonotype was seen only a few times. The V call is TRBV7-9, the J call TRBJ2-1; 12 nucleotides align to TRBD2. The CDR3 is 16 amino acids. From germline, CDR1 is SEHNR and CDR2 FQNEAQ (reference sequence). After removal of 5 bases from V and 5 bases from J, the junction contained 7 bases not matched to a gene. For the CDR3, the DNA is TGTGCCAGCAGCCCCGACAGACTAGCGGGAGACAATGAGCAGTTCTTC. Amino acid sequence: CASSPDRLAGDNEQFF.

This clonotype showed up just a few times. The V and J genes are TRBV9 and TRBJ2-1, with D uncertain. This CDR3 is built from 16 residues. Germline CDR1 reads SGDLS; CDR2 reads YYNGEE. Between the trimmed V and J ends, which lost 4 bases and 0 bases, there was a span of 14 bases. CDR3 residues: CASSPRSWSSYNEQFF. In DNA, the CDR3 is TGTGCCAGCAGCCCCCGGAGCTGGAGCTCCTACAATGAGCAGTTCTTC.

The V and J genes are TRBV2 and TRBJ2-7, with D unclear. Germline V gives CDR1 SNHLY, CDR2 FYNNEI. The V end lost 8 bases, the J end lost 3 bases, and 8 bases lay between the germline ends. The CDR3 covers 11 residues. CDR3 DNA: TGTGCCAGCGGCTACGACTACGAGCAGTACTTC. Protein: CASGYDYEQYF.

This clonotype was counted a few times. CDR3 amino acids: CASSRLAGPTDTQYF. CDR3 nucleotide sequence: TGTGCCAGCTCACGACTAGCGGGACCGACAGATACGCAGTATTTT. The chain joins TRBV18 to TRBJ2-3; TRBD2 agrees at 11 bases. The germline gives CDR1 KGHSH, CDR2 LQKENI. The CDR3 loop spans 15 amino acids. The J segment lost 3 bases and the V segment lost 4 bases, leaving 3 bases of the junction unmatched.

The chain joins TRBV29-1 to TRBJ1-5; D is ambiguous. Germline values: CDR1 SQVTM, CDR2 ANQGSEA. V shed 6 bases and J shed 5 bases, with 14 bases lying between them. There are 13 residues in the CDR3. CDR3 DNA sequence: TGCAGCGTCCTCGACGGTGGCGATCAGCCCCAGCATTTT. Encoded protein: CSVLDGGDQPQHF.